Listed below are T cell receptor beta chains from one sample, sequenced in a study of CD8 T cells in Susac syndrome. Using its own MiXCR run on the immunoSEQ multiplex PCR reads, TCRdb lists one record per CDR3 protein. Altogether about 440,000 distinct CDR3 sequences are present, approximately 85% being singletons, with the ten largest covering approximately 0.12%. Specimen: CD8+ T cells from PBMCs. These receptors all come from a human donor with multiple sclerosis. Each CDR3 is given with its conserved first and last residue. Fields, in order: J gene, D gene, V gene, clone size, CDR3 protein, CDR3 DNA. D genes are given only for firm matches. The size entry is marked missing in some rows and otherwise reads once, few, many or a size class.

J: TRBJ2-2; D: .; V: TRBV27; size: few; CDR3: CASSWGTNTGELFF; DNA: TGTGCCAGTAGCTGGGGGACGAACACCGGGGAGCTGTTTTTT
J: TRBJ2-7; D: .; V: TRBV2; size: .; CDR3: CASSEAGSADSYEQYF; DNA: TGTGCCAGCAGTGAAGCGGGTAGCGCAGACTCCTACGAGCAGTACTTC
J: TRBJ1-5; D: .; V: TRBV3-1; size: .; CDR3: CASSQGLSPYQPQHF; DNA: TGTGCCAGCAGCCAGGGCCTCTCCCCCTATCAGCCCCAGCATTTT
J: TRBJ1-5; D: .; V: TRBV4-1; size: .; CDR3: CASSQDDSHQPQHF; DNA: TGCGCCAGCAGCCAAGACGACTCCCATCAGCCCCAGCATTTT
J: TRBJ1-2; D: TRBD1; V: TRBV3-1; size: .; CDR3: CASSPQGQGPNYGYTF; DNA: TGTGCCAGCAGCCCACAGGGACAGGGCCCTAACTATGGCTACACCTTC
J: TRBJ2-7; D: .; V: TRBV2; size: .; CDR3: CASIATSYEQYF; DNA: TGTGCCAGCATTGCGACCTCCTACGAGCAGTACTTC
J: TRBJ2-2; D: TRBD1; V: TRBV28; size: .; CDR3: CASSETGLGVTSNTGELFF; DNA: TGTGCCAGCAGTGAGACAGGGTTGGGCGTCACTTCGAACACCGGGGAGCTGTTTTTT
J: TRBJ2-2; D: TRBD2; V: TRBV7-9; size: .; CDR3: CASSWTSGGLNTGELFF; DNA: TGTGCCAGCAGCTGGACTAGCGGGGGCCTTAACACCGGGGAGCTGTTTTTT
J: TRBJ2-3; D: TRBD2; V: TRBV6-5; size: .; CDR3: CASSYRGLAQSTDTQYF; DNA: TGTGCCAGCAGTTACAGAGGACTAGCCCAGAGCACAGATACGCAGTATTTT
J: TRBJ2-7; D: .; V: TRBV6-6; size: .; CDR3: CASSLRDEQYF; DNA: TGTGCCAGCAGTCTCAGGGACGAGCAGTACTTC
J: TRBJ1-1; D: TRBD1; V: TRBV6-1; size: .; CDR3: CASSDAGGSTEAFF; DNA: TGTGCCAGCAGTGATGCAGGGGGCAGCACTGAAGCTTTCTTT
J: TRBJ2-2; D: .; V: TRBV29-1; size: once; CDR3: CSVEEGGTGELFF; DNA: TGCAGCGTTGAAGAAGGGGGGACCGGGGAGCTGTTTTTT
J: TRBJ2-1; D: TRBD1; V: TRBV29-1; size: .; CDR3: CSGSDRAFLYNEQFF; DNA: TGCAGCGGTTCCGACAGGGCTTTCCTCTACAATGAGCAGTTCTTC
J: TRBJ1-1; D: TRBD1; V: TRBV28; size: .; CDR3: CASSTGTDEAFF; DNA: TGTGCCAGCAGTACCGGGACAGATGAAGCTTTCTTT
J: TRBJ2-5; D: TRBD2; V: TRBV19; size: .; CDR3: CATTRAGGTQETQYF; DNA: TGTGCCACCACCAGAGCGGGGGGGACTCAAGAGACCCAGTACTTC
J: TRBJ1-1; D: .; V: TRBV29-1; size: .; CDR3: CSVELDSRNTEAFF; DNA: TGCAGCGTTGAACTTGACAGCAGGAACACTGAAGCTTTCTTT
J: TRBJ2-5; D: .; V: TRBV11-2; size: .; CDR3: CASSPMGETQYF; DNA: TGTGCCAGCAGTCCAATGGGGGAGACCCAGTACTTC
J: TRBJ2-7; D: TRBD2; V: TRBV4-1; size: .; CDR3: CASSQEGSGGYEQYF; DNA: TGCGCCAGCAGCCAAGAAGGTAGCGGGGGTTACGAGCAGTACTTC
J: TRBJ2-3; D: .; V: TRBV2; size: .; CDR3: CASLVFGDGPDTQYF; DNA: TGTGCCAGCCTAGTCTTTGGGGACGGGCCAGATACGCAGTATTTT
J: TRBJ2-3; D: .; V: TRBV27; size: .; CDR3: CASGSVTDTQYF; DNA: TGTGCCAGCGGATCCGTAACAGATACGCAGTATTTT
J: TRBJ2-2; D: .; V: TRBV2; size: .; CDR3: CASSHPGLGELFF; DNA: TGTGCCAGCAGCCACCCGGGTCTTGGGGAGCTGTTTTTT
J: TRBJ1-5; D: TRBD1; V: TRBV5-1; size: .; CDR3: CASSSGEGAGQPQHF; DNA: TGCGCCAGCAGCTCGGGAGAGGGGGCGGGTCAGCCCCAGCATTTT
J: TRBJ2-1; D: .; V: TRBV15; size: .; CDR3: CATSRSRLYNEQFF; DNA: TGTGCCACCAGTCGCTCCCGCCTATACAATGAGCAGTTCTTC
J: TRBJ2-1; D: .; V: TRBV29-1; size: .; CDR3: CSVPGTNEQFF; DNA: TGCAGCGTCCCAGGGACCAATGAGCAGTTCTTC
J: TRBJ2-7; D: TRBD1; V: TRBV7-6; size: few; CDR3: CASSLWTGATYEQYF; DNA: TGTGCCAGCAGTCTCTGGACAGGGGCTACCTACGAGCAGTACTTC
J: TRBJ1-2; D: TRBD1; V: TRBV7-9; size: few; CDR3: CASSWTGGAGFDGYTF; DNA: TGTGCCAGCAGCTGGACAGGGGGCGCTGGGTTTGATGGCTACACCTTC
J: TRBJ1-1; D: .; V: TRBV11-2; size: .; CDR3: CASSLGDSGLMNTEAFF; DNA: TGTGCCAGCAGCTTAGGGGATAGCGGACTCATGAACACTGAAGCTTTCTTT
J: TRBJ1-4; D: .; V: TRBV28; size: .; CDR3: CASSLFQDTVEKLFF; DNA: TGTGCCAGCAGTTTATTCCAGGACACAGTGGAAAAACTGTTTTTT
J: TRBJ1-1; D: TRBD1; V: TRBV29-1; size: .; CDR3: CSVAPGTVNTEAFF; DNA: TGCAGCGTTGCACCCGGGACAGTGAACACTGAAGCTTTCTTT
J: TRBJ2-2; D: .; V: TRBV27; size: few; CDR3: CASSLLGGNTGELFF; DNA: TGTGCCAGCAGTTTGCTCGGGGGGAACACCGGGGAGCTGTTTTTT
J: TRBJ2-3; D: TRBD2; V: TRBV4-1; size: .; CDR3: CASSQERTSGSTQYF; DNA: TGCGCCAGCAGCCAAGAGAGGACTAGCGGGAGTACGCAGTATTTT
J: TRBJ2-1; D: TRBD1; V: TRBV2; size: .; CDR3: CASSTTPDRGLLYNEQFF; DNA: TGTGCCAGCAGTACAACCCCGGACAGGGGCCTTCTATACAATGAGCAGTTCTTC
J: TRBJ2-3; D: .; V: TRBV5-1; size: .; CDR3: CASSLGSSWPDTQYF; DNA: TGCGCCAGCAGCTTGGGGTCTAGCTGGCCGGATACGCAGTATTTT
J: TRBJ1-6; D: TRBD1; V: TRBV5-4; size: .; CDR3: CASSFGTGVTYNSPLHF; DNA: TGTGCCAGCAGCTTTGGGACAGGGGTTACCTATAATTCACCCCTCCACTTT
J: TRBJ2-7; D: .; V: TRBV28; size: .; CDR3: CASNHPRDTSYEQYF; DNA: TGTGCCAGCAACCACCCCCGGGACACCTCCTACGAGCAGTACTTC
J: TRBJ2-7; D: .; V: TRBV5-1; size: .; CDR3: CASSLRWDTSYEQYF; DNA: TGCGCCAGCAGCTTGAGGTGGGACACTAGCTACGAGCAGTACTTC
J: TRBJ2-7; D: .; V: TRBV12-5; size: once; CDR3: CASAQGLASSHF; DNA: TGTGCTAGTGCCCAGGGTCTTGCGTCGTCGCACTTC
J: TRBJ2-3; D: .; V: TRBV29-1; size: once; CDR3: CSVEDYRTDTQYF; DNA: TGCAGCGTTGAGGACTACCGCACAGATACGCAGTATTTT
J: TRBJ1-2; D: .; V: TRBV3-1; size: .; CDR3: CASSQSASAIGYTF; DNA: TGTGCCAGCAGCCAATCGGCCTCGGCTATCGGCTACACCTTC